This T cell receptor beta chain was identified during a study of T cells in localized non-small cell lung cancer. General study points: Tumor samples were not multi-region, leaving intratumor heterogeneity unexcluded.

This CDR3 spans 16 amino acids. Germline assignment: CDR1 SEHNR and CDR2 FQNEAQ (reference sequence). With 5 bases removed from V and 4 bases from J, the gap between germline ends came to 20 bases. This clone was seen a single time. Antigen: not known. Produced via immunoSEQ multiplex PCR; TCRdb's table is partial and in-frame only. In the table there are 40,000 or so clones, around 75% of which are singletons. The clonotype originates from a woman aged 40-75 years with stage II squamous cell lung carcinoma. The sequencing here drew on PBMCs, taken before any cancer treatment. The chain combines TRBV7-9 with TRBJ1-2, with D hard to call. This chain's CDR3 is CASSLPWAESSYGYTF. The CDR3 DNA reads as TGTGCCAGCAGCCTCCCGTGGGCAGAGAGTAGCTATGGCTACACCTTC.